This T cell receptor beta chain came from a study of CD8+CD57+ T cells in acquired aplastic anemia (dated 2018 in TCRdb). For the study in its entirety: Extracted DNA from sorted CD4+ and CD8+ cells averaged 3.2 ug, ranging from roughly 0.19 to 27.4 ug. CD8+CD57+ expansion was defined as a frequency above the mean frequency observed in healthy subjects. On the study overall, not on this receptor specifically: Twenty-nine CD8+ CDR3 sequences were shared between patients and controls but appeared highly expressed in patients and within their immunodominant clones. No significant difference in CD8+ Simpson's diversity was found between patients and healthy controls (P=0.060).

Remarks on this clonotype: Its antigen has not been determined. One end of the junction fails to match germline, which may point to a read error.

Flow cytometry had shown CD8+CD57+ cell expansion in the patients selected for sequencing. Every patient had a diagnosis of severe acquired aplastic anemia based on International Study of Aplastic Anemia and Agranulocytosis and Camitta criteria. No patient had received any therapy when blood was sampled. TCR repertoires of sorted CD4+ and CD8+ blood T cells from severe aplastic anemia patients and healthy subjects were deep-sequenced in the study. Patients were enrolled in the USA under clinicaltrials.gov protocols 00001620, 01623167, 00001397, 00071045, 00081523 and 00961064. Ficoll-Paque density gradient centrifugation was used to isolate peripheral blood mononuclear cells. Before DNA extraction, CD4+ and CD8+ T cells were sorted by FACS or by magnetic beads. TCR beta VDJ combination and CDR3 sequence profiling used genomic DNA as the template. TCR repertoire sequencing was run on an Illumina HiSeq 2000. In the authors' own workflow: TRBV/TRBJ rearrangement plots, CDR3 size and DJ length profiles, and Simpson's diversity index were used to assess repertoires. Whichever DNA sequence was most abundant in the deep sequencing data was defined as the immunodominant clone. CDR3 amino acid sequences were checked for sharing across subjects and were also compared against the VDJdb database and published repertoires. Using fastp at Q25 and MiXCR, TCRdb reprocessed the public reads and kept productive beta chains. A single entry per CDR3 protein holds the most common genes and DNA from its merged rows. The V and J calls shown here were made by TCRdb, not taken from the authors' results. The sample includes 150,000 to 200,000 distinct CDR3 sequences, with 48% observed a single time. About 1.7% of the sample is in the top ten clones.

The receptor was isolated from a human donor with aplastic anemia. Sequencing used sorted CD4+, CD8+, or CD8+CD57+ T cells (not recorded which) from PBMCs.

The sequenced DNA is TGTGCTAGCAGCTTAAGATACGGGGCCCCGGAGCTGTTTTTT. Translated, this gives CASSLRYGAPELFF. Rearrangement joined TRBV7-7 to TRBJ2-2; the D gene is tentatively TRBD1 or TRBD2, each matching 5 bases. The CDR3 contains 14 residues, cysteine and phenylalanine counted. The sequence is cut down to CDR3 DNA, 42 bases in frame from base 1. Reading the germline V gene (reference sequence) gives CDR1 SSHAT and CDR2 FNYEAQ.